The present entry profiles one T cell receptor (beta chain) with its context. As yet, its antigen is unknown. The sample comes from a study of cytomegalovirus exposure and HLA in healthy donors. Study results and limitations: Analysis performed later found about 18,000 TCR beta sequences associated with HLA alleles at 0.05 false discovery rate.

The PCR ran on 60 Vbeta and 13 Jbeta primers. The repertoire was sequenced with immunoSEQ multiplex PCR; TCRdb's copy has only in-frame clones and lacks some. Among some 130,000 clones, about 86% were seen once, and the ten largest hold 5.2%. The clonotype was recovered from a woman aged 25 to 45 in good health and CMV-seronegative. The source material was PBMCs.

This CDR3 reads CASSFAGQGHYGYTF. Written as DNA, the CDR3 is TGTGCCAGCAGCTTCGCCGGACAGGGCCACTATGGCTACACCTTC. The chain couples TRBV7-9 to TRBJ1-2, with 8 bases aligning to TRBD1. Germline CDR1 and CDR2: SEHNR and FQNEAQ (reference sequence). This CDR3 has 15 residues. The ends lost 3 bases at V and 3 bases at J; junction bases unmatched: 6.